A single sample is the source of the 23 T cell receptor beta chains below, sequenced in a study of T cells in Graves' hyperthyroidism and ophthalmopathy. Researchers amplified the TCR beta CDR3 regions from RNA transcripts. The study used the HTBI primer set for a first-round RT-PCR of the TCR CDR3. TCRdb used MiXCR to reprocess the multiplex PCR reads, holding one entry per CDR3 protein. The sample consists of hundreds of thousands of distinct CDR3 sequences, roughly a third of them appearing once. The sample consisted of blood. These TCRs come from a woman aged 40 to 50 with Graves' hyperthyroidism.

This clonotype showed up many times. The V gene is TRBV29-1, the J gene TRBJ1-6; 7 bases agree with TRBD1. J was trimmed by 8 bases and V by 7 bases; bases with no gene match: 8. Germline loops: CDR1 SQVTM, CDR2 ANQGSEA. The length of the CDR3 is 13 residues. CDR3: CSARLDRDSPLHF. The DNA of the CDR3 is TGCAGCGCGAGGCTTGACAGGGATTCACCCCTCCACTTT.

This clonotype has at least ten counts. This chain uses TRBV7-2 with TRBJ2-5; unclear D gene. Germline V CDR1 and CDR2: SGHTA, FQGNSA. Trimming took off 0 bases at V and 5 bases at J, with 7 bases between the two ends. The CDR3 has 13 amino acids. The CDR3 bases are TGTGCCAGCAGCTTAGCAGGGATGGAGACCCAGTACTTC. It translates to CASSLAGMETQYF.

This clonotype was seen more than once but under ten times. The gene calls are TRBV20-1 and TRBJ2-2; D gene unclear. The germline V gene has CDR1 DFQATT and CDR2 SNEGSKA (reference sequence). The CDR3 consists of 14 residues. The V end lost 1 base, the J end lost 1 base, and 7 bases lay between the germline ends. The DNA of the CDR3 is TGCAGTGCTAGAGGGTGGGAGAACACCGGGGAGCTGTTTTTT. Its protein is CSARGWENTGELFF.

The chain couples TRBV12-3 or TRBV12-4 to TRBJ1-4; D gene unclear. Trimming pared 5 bases from V and 1 base from J, leaving 11 bases between. CDR3 length: 15 residues. CDR3 residues: CASSRLSVTNEKLFF. CDR3 bases: TGTGCCAGCAGTCGGTTGAGTGTAACTAATGAAAAACTGTTTTTT.

About this clonotype itself: A much larger clonotype is one base distant, so this may be a read error. V and J are TRBV20-1 and TRBJ2-7, with 7 positions matching TRBD1. Per germline, CDR1 DFQATT and CDR2 SNEGSKA (reference sequence). The CDR3 covers 14 residues. As DNA, the CDR3 is TGCAGTGCTACTAACAGGGGCCTCTCCTACGGGCAGTACTTC. Translating it yields CSATNRGLSYGQYF.

The CDR3 loop is CASSAPGQRVGETQYF. DNA for the CDR3: TGTGCCAGCAGCGCCCCGGGACAAAGGGTCGGGGAGACCCAGTACTTC. This chain joins TRBV7-9 and TRBJ2-5, with D possibly matching TRBD1 (6 bases). The V gene lost 5 bases and the J gene lost 5 bases, with 21 bases spanning the gap. Looked up from germline, CDR1 is SEHNR and CDR2 is FQNEAQ (reference sequence). The CDR3 length is 16 residues.

A word on this clonotype: A read error may explain this, as a much larger clone is one base away. The chain has TRBV5-1 and TRBJ1-4; D unclear. The CDR3 totals 13 residues. Looked up from germline, CDR1 is SGHRS and CDR2 is YFSETQ. CDR3 sequence (DNA): TGCGCCAGCAGTTCCGGTGGTGAGGAAAAACTGGTTTTT. Translation: CASSSGGEEKLVF. Based on the CDR3 plus reference TRBV5-1 and TRBJ1-4, the full variable domain is KAGVTQTPRYLIKTRGQQVTLSCSPISGHRSVSWYQQTPGQGLQFLFEYFSETQRNKGNFPGRFSGRQFSNSRSEMNVSTLELGDSALYLCASSSGGEEKLVFGSGTQLSVL.

In its sample, this clonotype was seen a few times. This chain joins TRBV6-2 or TRBV6-3 and TRBJ1-1; a weak D match, TRBD1 (5 bases). The CDR3 contains 13 residues. In germline, CDR1 is MNHEY, CDR2 SVGEGT. V was shortened by 7 bases and J by 4 bases, with 13 bases between the two germline ends. The DNA of the CDR3 is TGTGCCAGCAAAAGGGGCGGGAGCACTGAAGCTTTCTTT. As protein: CASKRGGSTEAFF.

Points on this clonotype: A read error may produce the germline difference seen at one junction end. V is TRBV5-5 and J is TRBJ2-2; 7 bases are a match to TRBD1. Germline V lookup: CDR1 SGHKS, CDR2 YYEKEE (reference sequence). CDR3 length equals 17 residues. For the CDR3, the DNA is TGCGCCAGCAGCCCACTGACAGGGTTGCGCGGCACCGGGGAGCTGTTTTTT. It codes for CASSPLTGLRGTGELFF.

J is TRBJ2-2 and V is TRBV10-2, with unresolved D. Germline CDR1 and CDR2: WSHSY and SAAADI. Trimming left V 11 bases short and J 0 bases short, with 10 bases between. This CDR3 is 13 amino acids long. The CDR3 is CAWAAANTGELFF. The CDR3 nucleotides are TGCGCCTGGGCGGCGGCGAACACCGGGGAGCTGTTTTTT.

The chain carries TRBV24-1 and TRBJ1-1; D unclear. Germline CDR1 and CDR2: KGHDR and SFDVKD. The CDR3 is 13 amino acids. Trimming pared 7 bases from V and 3 bases from J, leaving 11 bases between. The CDR3: CATRTSRDTEAFF. The CDR3 DNA reads as TGTGCCACCAGGACCTCTAGGGACACTGAAGCTTTCTTT.

The chain uses TRBV6-5 and TRBJ1-1, with 7 bases lining up with TRBD1. Per germline, CDR1 MNHEY and CDR2 SVGAGI. The J segment lost 5 bases and the V segment lost 5 bases, leaving 14 bases of the junction unmatched. The CDR3 runs to 16 residues. The CDR3 is CASSRRHGTARTEAFF. The CDR3 DNA reads as TGTGCCAGCAGTCGTCGCCATGGGACAGCACGGACTGAAGCTTTCTTT.

This clonotype occurred many times. This chain joins TRBV7-2 and TRBJ2-6; D is ambiguous. V lost 9 bases, J lost 1 base, and 4 bases lay in between. Germline V CDR1 and CDR2: SGHTA, FQGNSA. CDR3 size: 12 residues. The CDR3: CASKSGANVLTF. The DNA of the CDR3 is TGTGCCAGTAAATCTGGGGCCAACGTCCTGACTTTC.

This clonotype showed up just a few times. The chain uses TRBV30 and TRBJ2-7, with 8 bases matching TRBD1. There are 13 residues in the CDR3. Per the germline V gene, CDR1 is GTSNPN and CDR2 is SVGIG (reference sequence). CDR3 region: CAQKTGTGYEQYF. The DNA of the CDR3 is TGTGCGCAAAAAACCGGGACAGGCTACGAGCAGTACTTC. The variable domain in full, with the rest retrieved from reference TRBV30 and TRBJ2-7, is SQTIHQWPATLVQPVGSPLSLECTVEGTSNPNLYWYRQAAGRGLQLLFYSVGIGQISSEVPQNLSASRPQDRQFILSSKKLLLSDSGFYLCAQKTGTGYEQYFGPGTRLTVT.

Regarding this clonotype: In this CDR3 the conserved last residue, phenylalanine or tryptophan, is missing, so a read error is likely. The J gene is TRBJ2-3, the V gene TRBV29-1, with a tentative D call TRBD1 (6 bases). Between the trimmed V and J ends, which lost 7 bases and 11 bases, there was a span of 31 bases. Germline assignment: CDR1 SQVTM and CDR2 ANQGSEA. The CDR3 is 16 residues long. DNA of the CDR3: TGCAGCGCAAGAATCCCCGGCAGGGGCCCTAACAATGAGCAGTATGTT. Encoded protein: CSARIPGRGPNNEQYV.

The J gene is TRBJ2-5, the V gene TRBV7-6; D not resolved. The germline V gene has CDR1 SGHVS and CDR2 FNYEAQ. This CDR3 region has 14 residues. Trimming pared 3 bases from V and 4 bases from J, leaving 12 bases between. CDR3: CASSLGGGTETQYF. In nucleotides, the CDR3 is TGTGCCAGCAGCTTGGGTGGCGGAACAGAGACCCAGTACTTC.

In the case of this clonotype: Given a much more abundant clone one base away, this may be a read error. The chain employs TRBV7-8 and TRBJ2-7; 10 bases are shared with TRBD1. In germline, CDR1 is SGHVS, CDR2 FQNEAQ. This CDR3 spans 15 amino acids. The CDR3 bases are TGCGCCAGCAGCCAAGATGGGACAGGGGCCTCCGAGCAGTACTTC. This sequence encodes CASSQDGTGASEQYF.

This clonotype was seen many times. The V call is TRBV7-9, the J call TRBJ1-6; possible D gene TRBD1, 6 bases. CDR1 is SEHNR and CDR2 is FQNEAQ in the germline V gene (reference sequence). The CDR3 loop spans 14 amino acids. V lost 4 bases and J lost 7, with 11 bases in between. CDR3 in DNA: TGTGCCAGCAGCTCTCCTCAGGGGAATTCACCCCTCCACTTT. This gives the protein CASSSPQGNSPLHF.

This clonotype was detected a few times. The V and J genes are TRBV5-6 and TRBJ1-4; 10 bases line up with TRBD1. The V gene's germline CDR1 is SGHDT and CDR2 YYEEEE. The CDR3 has 15 amino acids. Germline trimming cut 4 bases from V and 8 bases from J; bases unmatched to any gene: 8. Here the CDR3 DNA reads TGTGCCAGCAGCGCGCGGGGACAGGGGAGAGAAAAACTGTTTTTT. Translated, it gives CASSARGQGREKLFF.

The J gene is TRBJ1-1, the V gene TRBV2; D remains ambiguous. V lost 2 bases and J lost 4, with 8 bases in between. Germline V gene sequence: CDR1 SNHLY, CDR2 FYNNEI. This CDR3 contains 13 residues. The DNA for the CDR3 is TGTGCCAGCAGTGAACGGGAAATCACTGAAGCTTTCTTT. Protein sequence: CASSEREITEAFF.

Many counts were recorded for this clonotype. The chain is built from TRBV10-3 and TRBJ1-5; TRBD1 agrees at 7 bases. This CDR3 is 13 amino acids long. Looked up from germline, CDR1 is ENHRY and CDR2 is SYGVKD. With 7 bases clipped from V and 5 bases from J, the junction kept 5 bases outside the gene matches. CDR3 sequence: CAITRDSDQPQHF. Written as DNA, the CDR3 is TGTGCCATCACCCGGGACAGCGATCAGCCCCAGCATTTT.

The chain combines TRBV6-5 with TRBJ1-5; maybe TRBD1 (6 bases). This CDR3 has 15 residues. Trimming removed 5 bases at V and 2 bases at J, with 13 bases between. CDR1 MNHEY and CDR2 SVGAGI come from the germline V gene. The CDR3 here is CASSRIAGGNQPQHF. The CDR3 DNA reads TGTGCCAGCAGTCGAATCGCAGGGGGCAATCAGCCCCAGCATTTT.

A few counts support this clonotype. The chain has TRBV5-6 and TRBJ2-7; D could derive from TRBD1 or TRBD2 (5 bases each). The V and J ends lost 4 bases and 7 bases respectively, with 15 bases between them. CDR1 is SGHDT, CDR2 YYEEEE, per germline. The CDR3 length is 13 residues. CDR3 coding DNA: TGTGCCAGCAGCGGGGCAGGGACGGATGAGCAGTACTTC. Translated: CASSGAGTDEQYF.